This note documents a single T cell receptor delta chain sequence. Its antigen is unknown. This sample is drawn from a study of DNA immune sequencing with unique molecular identifiers. Study-wide background: γδ T cells were magnetically enriched from buffy coats; genomic DNA was sequenced. γδ T cells were sorted from PBMC by fluorescence-activated cell sorting. Sequencing input was 100 ng for enriched and about 900 ng for non-enriched PBMC DNA. The study's findings and limits: TRDV2 paired with TRDJ1 was the most common TRD rearrangement among healthy donor clonotypes.

Primers for all 8 TRDV and 4 TRDJ genes amplified genomic DNA in 32-plex. A 12-nucleotide UMI was added during around 3 barcoding PCR cycles before adapter PCR. TCRdb reprocessed the multiplex PCR reads using CATT. The sample carries thousands of delta-chain clones, 15% to 20% recorded once. V lost 3 bases and J 0 bases, leaving 38 bases between the germline ends. Germline V lookup: CDR1 TSWWSYY, CDR2 QGS. This CDR3 spans 24 amino acids. The receptor's source is a human donor in good health. Specimen: gamma-delta T cells from PBMCs. The rearrangement uses TRDV1 and TRDJ1, with D tentatively TRDD3 (9 bases). CDR3 amino acids: CALGEMGPSSYRFWGILHTDKLIF. The CDR3 DNA sequence: TGTGCTCTTGGGGAGATGGGGCCTTCTTCCTACAGGTTCTGGGGGATCCTCCACACCGATAAACTCATCTTT.